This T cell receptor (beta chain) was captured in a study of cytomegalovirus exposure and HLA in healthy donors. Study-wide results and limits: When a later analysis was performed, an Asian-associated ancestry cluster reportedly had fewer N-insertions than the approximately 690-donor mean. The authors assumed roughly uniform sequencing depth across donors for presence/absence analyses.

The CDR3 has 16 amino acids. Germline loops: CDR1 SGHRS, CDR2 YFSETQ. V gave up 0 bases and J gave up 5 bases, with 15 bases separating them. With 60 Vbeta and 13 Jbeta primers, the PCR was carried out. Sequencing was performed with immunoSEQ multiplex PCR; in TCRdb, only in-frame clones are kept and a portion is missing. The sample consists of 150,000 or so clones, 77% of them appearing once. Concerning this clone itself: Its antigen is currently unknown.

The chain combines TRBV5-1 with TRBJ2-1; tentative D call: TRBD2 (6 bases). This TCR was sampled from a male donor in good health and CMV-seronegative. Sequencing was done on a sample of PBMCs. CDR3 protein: CASSLGDRDWNNEQFF. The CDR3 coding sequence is TGCGCCAGCAGCTTGGGGGATCGGGACTGGAACAATGAGCAGTTCTTC.